This TCR beta chain was sequenced for a study of blood T cells in healthy people across ages. About the research overall: Template-switching capture recovered about one barcoded beta molecule per two T cells.

The authors ran a second PCR of about 6 to 11 cycles using a sample-barcoded 5' primer and a J-beta primer mix. TCRdb passed the 5' RACE reads through MiXCR, listing each CDR3 protein once. The sample has 590,000 or so distinct CDR3 sequences; approximately 30% are singletons. Remarks on this clonotype: Its antigen is still unknown.

Germline assignment: CDR1 LNHDA and CDR2 SQIVND (reference sequence). Trimming left V 1 base short and J 3 bases short, with 13 bases between. The CDR3 spans 16 residues. The study, taken as a whole, reports: Diversity was estimated from one million T cells, and these estimates were considered underestimates.

Input material: blood. This TCR was sampled from a woman older than 75 in good health. The chain has TRBV19 and TRBJ1-5, with a possible D match to TRBD1 (6 bases). The CDR3 DNA follows: TGTGCCAGTAGTATAGGTCCAGGGGCTATCAATCAGCCCCAGCATTTT. It is translated as CASSIGPGAINQPQHF. Full variable domain (outside the CDR3, taken from reference TRBV19 and TRBJ1-5): DGGITQSPKYLFRKEGQNVTLSCEQNLNHDAMYWYRQDPGQGLRLIYYSQIVNDFQKGDIAEGYSVSREKKESFPLTVTSAQKNPTAFYLCASSIGPGAINQPQHFGDGTRLSIL.